This TCR beta chain comes out of a study of CD8 T cells in Susac syndrome (dated by TCRdb to 2018 to 2020). Notes on the research overall: Among the sequenced Susac syndrome patients, about six had clinically active disease and about eight were in clinical remission. At blood withdrawal, Susac syndrome patients were either therapy-naive, taking corticosteroids (in some cases with IVIg as well), or taking IVIg alone. Whether CD8+ T cell activation and differentiation in Susac syndrome was antigen driven was tested using repertoire sequencing.

High-throughput TCR beta sequencing profiled peripheral blood CD8+ and CD4+ T cells from healthy donors, Susac syndrome patients and multiple sclerosis patients. The Susac syndrome patients fulfilled recently defined diagnostic criteria for definite or probable disease. Bulk CD8+ and CD4+ T cells were purified by magnetic negative isolation, while CD8+ TEMRA cells were enriched using FACS. Blood was drawn into EDTA tubes, processed within 24 hours, and PBMCs were isolated by density gradient centrifugation. PBMCs intended for TCR sequencing were cryopreserved in liquid nitrogen and thawed later in a water bath at 37 degrees C. A purity of at least 90% was achieved for sorted or isolated CD4+, CD8+ and CD8+ TEMRA cells. CDR1 and CDR2 (LGHDT, YNNKEL) derive from the germline V gene (reference sequence). The CDR3 measures 15 amino acids from cysteine to phenylalanine. This entry keeps only the CDR3 DNA: 45 bases, framed from base 1. Trimming leaves V shorter by 1 base and J shorter by 10 bases, with the junction holding 12 bases beyond the gene matches.

What the work shows at the level of the full study, not this receptor alone: No clonal expansion was detected in the CD4+ T cell repertoire of Susac syndrome patients. The number of individuals in the TCR sequencing and HLA analysis was acknowledged as relatively small.

A remark on this clonotype: The target of this receptor is not known. The sample holds no much larger clone one base away, and base qualities are not on file.

RNA was extracted using the RNeasy kit, and roughly 0.45 to 1 microgram was reverse transcribed with random hexamers. TCR beta CDR3 regions were amplified with the immunoSEQ multiplex PCR assay covering 54 Vbeta and 13 Jbeta segments. PCR amplification bias was corrected using a synthetic template baseline for primer optimization and computational correction. In the authors' own workflow: Only productive sequences were kept, with reads annotated to V, D and J genes according to IMGT and analyzed in immunoSEQ Analyzer. Clonality was calculated as one minus the Shannon entropy normalized by log2 of the number of productive unique sequences. For each patient and control, public and private clones were evaluated within the 100 most prevalent clones. Clones were defined as Susac-specific if absent from the healthy and MS cohorts, from over a thousand published viral clones and from other ImmuneACCESS disease sequences. TCRdb reprocessing: public reads trimmed at Q25 with fastp, clones called with MiXCR, in-frame beta chains kept. Rows are unified per CDR3 protein, each entry keeping the most common DNA and genes. The V and J calls, along with clone size, are taken from TCRdb and not from the paper's own processing. This sample lists 170,000 or so distinct CDR3 sequences; around 95% were detected once. Around 0.12% of the sample lies in the top ten.

The rearranged segments are TRBV3-1 and TRBJ1-1, with TRBD1 identical over 7 junction bases. The receptor was derived from a human donor with Susac syndrome. Input material: CD4+ T cells from PBMCs. The nucleotide sequence reads as follows: TGTGCCAGCAGCCAAGGGCAGGGGACCCCAGGGGGAGCTTTCTTT. Protein translation: CASSQGQGTPGGAFF.